What follows are 17 T cell receptor beta chains derived from one specimen sequenced in a study of CD8+ T cells in alopecia areata. Noted treatment: oral pan-JAK inhibitor, 5-10 mg twice daily. The sequencing template was cDNA reverse transcribed from extracted RNA. Sequencing was performed with immunoSEQ multiplex PCR; in TCRdb, only in-frame clones are kept and a portion is missing. The sample holds 110,000 or so clones; about three fifths are singletons and the top ten take nearly 30%. Specimen: CD8+ T cells sorted from blood, collected at week 4, from a patient treated with tofacitinib. The receptors stem from a human donor with alopecia areata.

About this clone itself: Germline is not matched at one junction end, which may reflect a read error. The CDR3 sequence is CASGPGVPPLHF. The CDR3 region has the DNA TGCGCTAGTGGTCCCGGAGTTCCACCCCTCCACTTT. The J gene is TRBJ1-6, the V gene TRBV12-5; D is unclear. The CDR3 extends over 12 amino acids. From germline, CDR1 is LGHNT and CDR2 FRNRAP.

This clone appeared a few times. The chain has TRBV15 and TRBJ2-1; 11 bases fit TRBD2. The CDR3 sequence is 13 residues long. Trimming cost V 8 bases and J 5 bases; bases outside gene matches: 2. In germline, CDR1 is LNHNV, CDR2 YYDKDF (reference sequence). Here the CDR3 reads CATGSGGDNEQFF. CDR3 sequence (DNA): TGTGCCACCGGTAGCGGGGGGGACAATGAGCAGTTCTTC.

A single count supports this clone. The rearrangement uses TRBV7-2 and TRBJ1-5; D remains ambiguous. Trimming removed 1 base at V and 0 bases at J, with 16 bases between. Per the germline V gene, CDR1 is SGHTA and CDR2 is FQGNSA. This CDR3 contains 18 residues. CDR3 residues: CASSLEFQASYSNQPQHF. In DNA, the CDR3 is TGTGCCAGCAGCTTAGAGTTCCAGGCGAGCTATAGCAATCAGCCCCAGCATTTT.

This CDR3 is CASRGAGDETQYF. In DNA, the CDR3 is TGTGCCAGCAGGGGTGCCGGGGATGAGACCCAGTACTTC. V is TRBV7-9 and J is TRBJ2-5; D is possibly TRBD2 (5 bases). Germline V lookup: CDR1 SEHNR, CDR2 FQNEAQ (reference sequence). V lost 6 bases and J 5 bases, leaving 13 bases between the germline ends. This CDR3 has 13 residues.

The rearrangement uses TRBV5-1 and TRBJ2-7; 10 nucleotides match TRBD1. Trimming at V came to 4 bases and at J to 2 bases, leaving 6 bases not matched to a gene. This CDR3 contains 15 residues. Germline lookup yields CDR1 SGHRS and CDR2 YFSETQ. The CDR3 reads CASSLRQGAAYEQYF. DNA for the CDR3: TGCGCCAGCAGCCTACGACAGGGGGCGGCCTACGAGCAGTACTTC.

The chain is built from TRBV29-1 and TRBJ1-1; D call uncertain. This CDR3 is 12 amino acids long. V shed 3 bases and J shed 6 bases, with 11 bases lying between them. Germline V gene data show CDR1 as SQVTM and CDR2 as ANQGSEA. The CDR3 sequence: CSVDDSLSEAFF. In DNA, the CDR3 is TGCAGCGTTGATGACTCCTTGTCTGAAGCTTTCTTT.

V usage is TRBV30 and J usage is TRBJ2-3; D uncertain. The CDR3 runs 13 residues. V lost 0 bases, J lost 4 bases, and 8 bases lay in between. Germline V gene data show CDR1 as GTSNPN and CDR2 as SVGIG (reference sequence). In nucleotides, the CDR3 is TGTGCCTGGAGTGTAATCGAGGCAGATACGCAGTATTTT. Its protein product is CAWSVIEADTQYF.

This clone was seen only a few times. V and J are TRBV29-1 and TRBJ2-1; D not certain. Per the germline V gene, CDR1 is SQVTM and CDR2 is ANQGSEA. CDR3 length: 12 residues. V was pared by 7 bases and J by 1 base, with 8 bases between. CDR3 nucleotides: TGCAGCGCCGCTTCGTCCTACAATGAGCAGTTCTTC. Amino acid sequence: CSAASSYNEQFF.

This clone occurred a few times. The chain couples TRBV30 to TRBJ2-5; D unresolved. The CDR3 is 12 amino acids. From germline, CDR1 is GTSNPN and CDR2 SVGIG (reference sequence). The V gene lost 0 bases and the J gene lost 4 bases, with 6 bases spanning the gap. The CDR3: CAWSVLAETQYF. For the CDR3, the DNA is TGTGCCTGGAGTGTACTGGCAGAGACCCAGTACTTC. The variable domain in full, with the rest retrieved from reference TRBV30 and TRBJ2-5, is SQTIHQWPATLVQPVGSPLSLECTVEGTSNPNLYWYRQAAGRGLQLLFYSVGIGQISSEVPQNLSASRPQDRQFILSSKKLLLSDSGFYLCAWSVLAETQYFGPGTRLLVL.

This clone showed up just a few times. V usage is TRBV5-4 and J usage is TRBJ2-3; 12 bases fit TRBD1. This CDR3 is 14 amino acids long. CDR1 SGHNT and CDR2 YYREEE come from the germline V gene (reference sequence). The V gene end was trimmed by 4 bases and the J gene end by 4 bases; junction bases not matched to a gene: 1. CDR3 in DNA: TGTGCCAGCAGCGGGACAGGGGGCGCAGATACGCAGTATTTT. This encodes CASSGTGGADTQYF.

The rearrangement links TRBV7-2 to TRBJ2-5; 12 bases fit TRBD2. V lost 6 bases and J lost 1; bases outside the gene matches: 3. The CDR3 runs to 15 residues. Looked up from germline, CDR1 is SGHTA and CDR2 is FQGNSA. The CDR3 reads CASRPSGGAQETQYF. CDR3 DNA: TGTGCCAGCAGGCCTAGCGGGGGGGCCCAAGAGACCCAGTACTTC.

The rearrangement links TRBV29-1 to TRBJ1-6; D gene unclear. Trimming stripped 0 bases from V and 0 bases from J, with 6 bases between. This CDR3 is 15 amino acids long. The germline V gene encodes CDR1 SQVTM and CDR2 ANQGSEA. CDR3 DNA: TGCAGCGTTGAAGATGGAAGCTCCTATAATTCACCCCTCCACTTT. Amino acid sequence: CSVEDGSSYNSPLHF.

The chain employs TRBV5-6 and TRBJ2-1; D may be TRBD2 (7 bases). This CDR3 is built from 15 residues. CDR1 and CDR2 from the germline V gene are SGHDT and YYEEEE. The germline V and J ends were trimmed by 0 bases and 5 bases, with 12 bases remaining between them. The chain's CDR3 is CASSLAGGLNNEQFF. CDR3 in DNA: TGTGCCAGCAGCTTGGCGGGGGGCCTGAACAATGAGCAGTTCTTC.

The genes are TRBV19 and TRBJ2-5, with D maybe TRBD2 (6 bases). From germline, CDR1 is LNHDA and CDR2 SQIVND (reference sequence). Between the trimmed V and J ends, which lost 5 bases and 5 bases, there was a span of 15 bases. The CDR3 has 14 residues. CDR3 bases: TGTGCCAGTAGTTCATTAGCGGTCCAGGAGACCCAGTACTTC. This encodes CASSSLAVQETQYF.

This clone was seen more than once but under ten times. Written as DNA, the CDR3 is TGTGCTTGCTCCGGGACAGAAGAGACCCAGTACTTC. Translated, it gives CACSGTEETQYF. This chain uses TRBV30 with TRBJ2-5, with 7 bases fitting TRBD1. Germline V gives CDR1 GTSNPN, CDR2 SVGIG (reference sequence). The CDR3 contains 12 residues.

This rearrangement joins TRBV7-2 to TRBJ1-2; 9 nucleotides agree with TRBD1. CDR1 is SGHTA and CDR2 is FQGNSA in the germline V gene. V gave up 4 bases and J gave up 6 bases; unmatched junction bases: 9. The length of the CDR3 is 15 residues. The CDR3 is CASSWLQGASNGYTF. CDR3 DNA sequence: TGTGCCAGCAGCTGGTTACAGGGGGCTTCCAATGGCTACACCTTC.

This rearrangement joins TRBV29-1 to TRBJ2-1; D unresolved. Deletions cut 3 bases from V and 10 bases from J, with 10 bases between. The CDR3 is 11 residues long. The V gene's germline CDR1 is SQVTM and CDR2 ANQGSEA. This chain's CDR3 is CSVENLPEQFF. The CDR3 DNA sequence: TGCAGCGTTGAGAATCTCCCGGAGCAGTTCTTC.